Listed below are T cell receptor beta chains from one sample, sequenced in a study of cytomegalovirus exposure and HLA in healthy donors. TCRdb's table, derived via immunoSEQ multiplex PCR, lists solely in-frame clones and lacks some. Of 150,000 to 200,000 clones detected, around 81% appear once; the ten largest clones hold roughly 0.99%. Sequences were obtained from PBMCs. The receptors originated from a woman in her 40s in good health and CMV-seronegative. Each CDR3 is given with its conserved first and last residue. A D gene is named only where the DNA matches it firmly. For some rows the clone size is stated as once, few or many, or as a class when expanded; others skip it.

size	V	J	D	DNA	CDR3
.	TRBV5-1	TRBJ2-1	.	TGCGCCAGCAGCTCGGGGGACCCACGTAGAAATGAGCAGTTCTTC	CASSSGDPRRNEQFF
.	TRBV2	TRBJ2-5	.	TGTGCCAGCAAGCGAGCGGAGGCCCCGAAAGAGACCCAGTACTTC	CASKRAEAPKETQYF
.	TRBV18	TRBJ1-1	.	TGTGCCAGCTCACCAGTCAACAGGGTGAACACTGAAGCTTTCTTT	CASSPVNRVNTEAFF
.	TRBV19	TRBJ2-2	.	TGTGCCAGTAGTGAGACACAGAACACCGGGGAGCTGTTTTTT	CASSETQNTGELFF
.	TRBV5-1	TRBJ1-1	.	TGCGCCAGCAGCGCCCGAACGGTTGCGAACACTGAAGCTTTCTTT	CASSARTVANTEAFF
.	TRBV30	TRBJ2-4	.	TGTGCCTGGAGTGGCCGGAGAAAGGACATTCAGTACTTC	CAWSGRRKDIQYF
.	TRBV10-3	TRBJ2-7	.	TGTGCCATCAGGCTAGGTTCGTCTACCTACGAGCAGTACTTC	CAIRLGSSTYEQYF
few	TRBV7-9	TRBJ2-3	TRBD2	TGTGCCAGCAGCGTGGGACTAGCTAGCACAGATACGCAGTATTTT	CASSVGLASTDTQYF
.	TRBV4-2	TRBJ2-7	.	TGTGCCAGCAGCCAGTACGCGGCAGGGGATTCCTACGAGCAGTACTTC	CASSQYAAGDSYEQYF
.	TRBV29-1	TRBJ2-1	.	TGCAGCGTGGGGGGGGGCCACTACCCCTACAATGAGCAGTTCTTC	CSVGGGHYPYNEQFF
.	TRBV19	TRBJ1-5	.	TGTGCCAGTAGTTCGGACAGATTCAATCAGCCCCAGCATTTT	CASSSDRFNQPQHF
.	TRBV6-6	TRBJ2-5	TRBD2	TGTGCCACATCGGAGGGTAGCGGGAGGGCTGAGACCCAGTACTTC	CATSEGSGRAETQYF
few	TRBV5-6	TRBJ1-1	.	TGTGCCAGCAGCTTCGGGTCGGGACAAAGGAACACTGAAGCTTTCTTT	CASSFGSGQRNTEAFF
few	TRBV30	TRBJ2-1	.	TGTGCCTGGCAATCCAATGAGCAGTTCTTC	CAWQSNEQFF
.	TRBV5-1	TRBJ2-1	TRBD1	TGCGCCAGCAGCTTAGGACAGGGACCTAATGAGCAGTTCTTC	CASSLGQGPNEQFF
.	TRBV19	TRBJ1-2	.	TGTGCCAGTAGTCTCGATCAGGGGATATTGAGTGGCTACACCTTC	CASSLDQGILSGYTF
once	TRBV30	TRBJ2-3	TRBD1	TGTGCCTGGCAGCGCGGAGGGACAGGGAACTATCCAGAGGAGCAGTATTTT	CAWQRGGTGNYPEEQYF
.	TRBV5-1	TRBJ2-2	.	TGCGCCAGCAGCATCCTCCTCGGGGGGGAGCTGTTTTTT	CASSILLGGELFF
.	TRBV5-1	TRBJ2-5	.	TGCGCCAGCAGCCCAACTTACCAAGAGACCCAGTACTTC	CASSPTYQETQYF
.	TRBV5-4	TRBJ1-1	TRBD1	TGTGCCAGCAGCTTAGGTGGGACAGGGATTTCTGAAGCTTTCTTT	CASSLGGTGISEAFF
.	TRBV7-6	TRBJ1-2	.	TGTGCCAGCAGCCAACTAACCCCAGGGTATGGGTCCTATGGCTACACCTTC	CASSQLTPGYGSYGYTF
.	TRBV5-4	TRBJ2-3	.	TGTGCCACCAATCGAGAAATCACAGATACGCAGTATTTT	CATNREITDTQYF
.	TRBV5-6	TRBJ2-7	TRBD1	TGTGCCAGCAGCTTGGGACAGGGGGCGCGCGAGCAGTACTTC	CASSLGQGAREQYF
few	TRBV29-1	TRBJ2-7	.	TGCAGCGTTACAGATACCTACGAGCAGTACTTC	CSVTDTYEQYF
.	TRBV5-6	TRBJ2-3	TRBD2	TGTGCCAGCAGCCTAGCGGGAGGGACAACAGATACGCAGTATTTT	CASSLAGGTTDTQYF
.	TRBV13	TRBJ2-6	TRBD1	TGTGCCAGCAGCTTAGGGACAGGGAATGGGGCCAACGTCCTGACTTTC	CASSLGTGNGANVLTF
.	TRBV6-5	TRBJ2-7	.	TGTGCCAGCAGATCATACAGGGATGGCTACGAGCAGTACTTC	CASRSYRDGYEQYF
.	TRBV7-3	TRBJ2-5	.	TGTGCCAGCAGCTTAAGGGCCGGCACAAAGGAAAGGGAGACCCAGTACTTC	CASSLRAGTKERETQYF
.	TRBV21-1	TRBJ2-7	.	TGTGCCAGCACCCAGGGGAGAGGATTTACATCCAACGAGCAGTACTTC	CASTQGRGFTSNEQYF
few	TRBV11-1	TRBJ2-3	.	TGTGCCAGCAGCTTAGTAGTAGATACGCAGTATTTT	CASSLVVDTQYF
once	TRBV9	TRBJ1-2	TRBD1	TGTGCCAGCAGCGCTCAGGGGGCAGGGAGGAATTATGGCTACACCTTC	CASSAQGAGRNYGYTF
once	TRBV6-5	TRBJ2-3	TRBD2	TGTGCCAGCAGTTACTCGACTAGCGGATCAGATACGCAGTATTTT	CASSYSTSGSDTQYF
.	TRBV25-1	TRBJ2-1	.	TGTGCCAGCAGTCTCCTAACTCCCGGGGAGCACAATGAGCAGTTCTTC	CASSLLTPGEHNEQFF
.	TRBV7-2	TRBJ2-7	.	TGTGCCAGCAGCTTAATGGAGGGGGGGTCCTACGAGCAGTACTTC	CASSLMEGGSYEQYF
.	TRBV7-3	TRBJ2-1	TRBD2	TGTGCCAGCAGCCCCCTCGCGGGAGGTGAGCAGTTCTTC	CASSPLAGGEQFF